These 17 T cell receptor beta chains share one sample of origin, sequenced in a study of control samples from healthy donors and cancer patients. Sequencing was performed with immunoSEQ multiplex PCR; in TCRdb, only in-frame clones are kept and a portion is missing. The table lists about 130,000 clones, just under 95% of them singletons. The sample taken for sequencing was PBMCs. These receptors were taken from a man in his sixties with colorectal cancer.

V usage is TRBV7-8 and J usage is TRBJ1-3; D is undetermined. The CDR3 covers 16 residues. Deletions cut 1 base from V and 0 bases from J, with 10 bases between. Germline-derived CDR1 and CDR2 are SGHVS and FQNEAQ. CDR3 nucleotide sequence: TGTGCCAGCAGCTTAGTAGTGGGAAACTCTGGAAACACCATATATTTT. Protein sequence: CASSLVVGNSGNTIYF.

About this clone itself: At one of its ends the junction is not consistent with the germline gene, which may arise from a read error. The CDR3: CASSLGDRENEKLFF. CDR3 DNA sequence: TGTGCCAGCAGCTTAGGGGACAGGGAAAATGAAAAGCTGTTTTTT. The chain uses TRBV7-9 and TRBJ1-4, with TRBD1 matching 9 bases. Germline V lookup: CDR1 SEHNR, CDR2 FQNEAQ (reference sequence). This CDR3 is built from 15 residues.

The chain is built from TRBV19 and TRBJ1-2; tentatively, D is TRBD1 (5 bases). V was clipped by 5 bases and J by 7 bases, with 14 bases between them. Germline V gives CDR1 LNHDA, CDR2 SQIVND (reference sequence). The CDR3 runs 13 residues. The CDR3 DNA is TGTGCCAGTAGTTTGGATGCAGGGAGTGGCTACACCTTC. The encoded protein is CASSLDAGSGYTF.

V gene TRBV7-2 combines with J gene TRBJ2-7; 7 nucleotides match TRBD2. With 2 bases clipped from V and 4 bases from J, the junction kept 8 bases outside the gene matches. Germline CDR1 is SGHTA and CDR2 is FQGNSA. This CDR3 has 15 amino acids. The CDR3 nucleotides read TGTGCCAGCAGCTTAAGGTTGGCGGGGGATTACGAGCAGTACTTC. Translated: CASSLRLAGDYEQYF.

Here the CDR3 DNA reads TGCAGTGCTAGTCTACAGGGGGGACCCTACGAGCAGTACTTC. It specifies CSASLQGGPYEQYF. The rearrangement links TRBV20-1 to TRBJ2-7; 8 bases are shared with TRBD1. V lost 3 bases, J lost 2 bases, and 6 bases stayed unmatched. The CDR3 totals 14 residues. Per germline, CDR1 DFQATT and CDR2 SNEGSKA (reference sequence).

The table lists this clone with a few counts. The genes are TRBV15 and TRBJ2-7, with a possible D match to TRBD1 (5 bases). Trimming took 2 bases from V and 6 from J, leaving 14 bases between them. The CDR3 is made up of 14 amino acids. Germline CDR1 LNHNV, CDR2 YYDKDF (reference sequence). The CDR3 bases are TGTGCCACCAGCAGACCCCGTGGGGCACGCGAGCAGTACTTC. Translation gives CATSRPRGAREQYF. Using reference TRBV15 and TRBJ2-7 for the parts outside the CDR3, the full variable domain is DAMVIQNPRYQVTQFGKPVTLSCSQTLNHNVMYWYQQKSSQAPKLLFHYYDKDFNNEADTPDNFQSRRPNTSFCFLDIRSPGLGDTAMYLCATSRPRGAREQYFGPGTRLTVT.

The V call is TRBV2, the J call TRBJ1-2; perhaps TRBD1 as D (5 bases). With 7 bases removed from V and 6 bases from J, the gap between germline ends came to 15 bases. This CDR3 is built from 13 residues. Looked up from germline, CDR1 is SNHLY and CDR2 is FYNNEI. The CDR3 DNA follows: TGTGCCAGCACCAGGGAAGTCGGGAATGGCTACACCTTC. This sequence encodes CASTREVGNGYTF. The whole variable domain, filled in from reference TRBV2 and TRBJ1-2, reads EPEVTQTPSHQVTQMGQEVILRCVPISNHLYFYWYRQILGQKVEFLVSFYNNEISEKSEIFDDQFSVERPDGSNFTLKIRSTKLEDSAMYFCASTREVGNGYTFGSGTRLTVV.

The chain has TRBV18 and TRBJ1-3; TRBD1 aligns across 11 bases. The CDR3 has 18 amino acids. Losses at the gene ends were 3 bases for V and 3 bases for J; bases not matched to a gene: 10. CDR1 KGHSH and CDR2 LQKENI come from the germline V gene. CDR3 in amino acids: CASSPPSGQGALGNTIYF. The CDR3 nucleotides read TGTGCCAGCTCACCTCCATCCGGACAGGGGGCGCTTGGAAACACCATATATTTT.

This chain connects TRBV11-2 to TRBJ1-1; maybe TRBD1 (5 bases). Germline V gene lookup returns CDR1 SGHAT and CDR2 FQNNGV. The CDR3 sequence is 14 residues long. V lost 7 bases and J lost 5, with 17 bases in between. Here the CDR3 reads CASTPWGGRTEAFF. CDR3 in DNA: TGTGCCAGCACCCCGTGGGGGGGAAGAACTGAAGCTTTCTTT.

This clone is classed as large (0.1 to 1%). The CDR3 nucleotides read TGTGCCAGCAGTTTATCGTTCTATGAGCTATCACTATACGGCTACACCTTC. It yields the protein CASSLSFYELSLYGYTF. The chain uses TRBV27 and TRBJ1-2; D is uncertain. Trimming pared 0 bases from V and 8 bases from J, leaving 22 bases between. Germline CDR1 reads MNHEY; CDR2 reads SMNVEV (reference sequence). CDR3 length: 17 amino acids.

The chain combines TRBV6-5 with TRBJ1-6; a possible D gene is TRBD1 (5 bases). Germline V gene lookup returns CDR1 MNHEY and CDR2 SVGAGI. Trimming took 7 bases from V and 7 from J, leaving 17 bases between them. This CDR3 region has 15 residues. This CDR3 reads CASTQAGGTNSPLHF. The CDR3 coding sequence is TGTGCCAGCACCCAGGCGGGGGGTACCAATTCACCCCTCCACTTT.

CDR3 region: CASSRTGIYNEQFF. Written as DNA, the CDR3 is TGTGCCAGCAGTCGGACAGGGATCTACAATGAGCAGTTCTTC. The V and J genes are TRBV5-8 and TRBJ2-1; 8 bases align to TRBD1. V shed 5 bases and J 3 bases; nucleotides not matched to a gene: 4. Germline assignment: CDR1 SGHTS and CDR2 YDEGEE. The CDR3 has 14 residues.

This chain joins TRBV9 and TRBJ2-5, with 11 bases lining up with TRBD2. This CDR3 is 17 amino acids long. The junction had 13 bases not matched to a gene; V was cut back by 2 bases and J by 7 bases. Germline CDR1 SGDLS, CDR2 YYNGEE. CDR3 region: CASSVGLAGSARGTQYF. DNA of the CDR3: TGTGCCAGCAGCGTTGGACTAGCGGGTTCGGCGCGGGGGACCCAGTACTTC.

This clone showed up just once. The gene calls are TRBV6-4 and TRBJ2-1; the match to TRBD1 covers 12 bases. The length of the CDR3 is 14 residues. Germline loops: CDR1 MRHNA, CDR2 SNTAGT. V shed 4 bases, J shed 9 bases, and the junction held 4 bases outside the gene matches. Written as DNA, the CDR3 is TGTGCCAGCAGTGCCGGGACAGGGGGCATTGAGCAGTTCTTC. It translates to CASSAGTGGIEQFF.

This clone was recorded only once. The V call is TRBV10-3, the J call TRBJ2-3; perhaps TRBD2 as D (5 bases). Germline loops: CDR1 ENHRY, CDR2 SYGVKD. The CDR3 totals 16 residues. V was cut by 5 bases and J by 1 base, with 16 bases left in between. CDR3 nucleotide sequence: TGTGCCATCAGTCCTTCGGTTAGCGTCGGCACAGATACGCAGTATTTT. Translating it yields CAISPSVSVGTDTQYF.

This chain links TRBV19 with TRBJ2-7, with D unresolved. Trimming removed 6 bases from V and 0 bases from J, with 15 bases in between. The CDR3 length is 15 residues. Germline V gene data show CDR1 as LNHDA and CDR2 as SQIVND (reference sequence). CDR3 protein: CASRAVGSSSYEQYF. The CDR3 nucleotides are TGTGCCAGTAGGGCAGTGGGATCCAGCTCCTACGAGCAGTACTTC.

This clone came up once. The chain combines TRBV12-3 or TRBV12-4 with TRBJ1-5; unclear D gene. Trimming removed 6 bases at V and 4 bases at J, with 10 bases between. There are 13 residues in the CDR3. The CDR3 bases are TGTGCCAGCAGCCTTGGGAATAATCAGCCCCAGCATTTT. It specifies CASSLGNNQPQHF.